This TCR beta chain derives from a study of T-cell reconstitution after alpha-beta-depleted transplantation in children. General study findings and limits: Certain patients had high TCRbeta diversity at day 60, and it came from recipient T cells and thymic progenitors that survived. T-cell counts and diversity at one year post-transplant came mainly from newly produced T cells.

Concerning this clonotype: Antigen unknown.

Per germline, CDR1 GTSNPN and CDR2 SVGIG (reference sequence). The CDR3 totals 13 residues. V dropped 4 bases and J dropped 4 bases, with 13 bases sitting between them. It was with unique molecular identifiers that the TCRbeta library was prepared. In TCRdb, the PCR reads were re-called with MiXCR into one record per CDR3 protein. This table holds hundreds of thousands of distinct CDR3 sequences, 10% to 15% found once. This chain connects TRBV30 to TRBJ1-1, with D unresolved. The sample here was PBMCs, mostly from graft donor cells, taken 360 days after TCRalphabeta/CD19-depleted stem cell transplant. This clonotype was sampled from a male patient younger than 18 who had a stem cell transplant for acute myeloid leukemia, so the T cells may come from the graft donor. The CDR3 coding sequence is TGTGCCTGGATAAAGGATCAGGTCACTGAAGCTTTCTTT. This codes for CAWIKDQVTEAFF.